Below, 30 T cell receptor beta chains from the same sample are listed, as sequenced in a study of cytomegalovirus exposure and HLA in healthy donors. Primers included in the PCR were 60 Vbeta and 13 Jbeta primers. Some clones are missing from TCRdb's copy, which holds only in-frame ones; the method was immunoSEQ multiplex PCR. The sample has around 150,000 clones; about 9.2% are singletons. Sequenced: PBMCs. Receptor source: a woman aged 40 to 50 in good health and CMV-seropositive.

The V gene is TRBV18, the J gene TRBJ1-4; tentatively, D is TRBD1 (6 bases). Per the germline V gene, CDR1 is KGHSH and CDR2 is LQKENI. The length of the CDR3 is 19 residues. Trimming shortened V by 2 bases and J by 5 bases, and 24 bases separated the two germline ends. CDR3 in amino acids: CASSPAALDTRGGNEKLFF. CDR3 nucleotide sequence: TGTGCCAGCTCACCAGCTGCATTGGACACCCGAGGGGGAAATGAAAAACTGTTTTTT.

The table lists this clone with a few counts. The rearrangement uses TRBV19 and TRBJ2-7, with TRBD1 identical over 8 bases. With V trimmed by 6 bases and J by 0 bases, 4 bases remained unmatched. The CDR3 is 14 residues long. Germline-derived CDR1 and CDR2 are LNHDA and SQIVND (reference sequence). CDR3 DNA sequence: TGTGCCAGTAGGTCACAGGGGGGCTCCTACGAGCAGTACTTC. It yields the protein CASRSQGGSYEQYF.

There are a few counts of this clone. The J gene is TRBJ2-1, the V gene TRBV2; the match to TRBD1 covers 10 bases. The germline V gene encodes CDR1 SNHLY and CDR2 FYNNEI. J gave up 7 bases and V 6 bases, and 9 bases lay outside the gene matches. This CDR3 contains 15 residues. DNA for the CDR3: TGTGCCAGCAGAGATGACAGGGGGCTGTGGAATGAGCAGTTCTTC. This gives the protein CASRDDRGLWNEQFF.

The chain recombines TRBV5-1 with TRBJ1-1, with D perhaps matching TRBD1 (6 bases). Trimming removed 1 base from V and 3 bases from J, with 16 bases in between. This CDR3 contains 16 residues. Germline CDR1 SGHRS, CDR2 YFSETQ. CDR3: CASSLWGGGMDTEAFF. The CDR3 DNA reads as TGCGCCAGCAGCTTGTGGGGGGGCGGGATGGACACTGAAGCTTTCTTT.

The genes are TRBV6-5 and TRBJ1-5; D ambiguous. With 6 bases removed from V and 0 bases from J, the gap between germline ends came to 6 bases. The CDR3 covers 13 residues. CDR1 is MNHEY, CDR2 SVGAGI, per germline. CDR3 residues: CASRQNSNQPQHF. The CDR3 region has the DNA TGTGCCAGCAGACAGAATAGCAATCAGCCCCAGCATTTT.

The chain couples TRBV5-1 to TRBJ2-5; 12 bases fit TRBD2. The V gene end was trimmed by 3 bases and the J gene end by 4 bases; junction bases not matched to a gene: 13. Germline CDR1 is SGHRS and CDR2 is YFSETQ. CDR3 length equals 18 residues. The CDR3 is CASSWLTSGGGSSETQYF. CDR3 bases: TGCGCCAGCAGCTGGTTGACTAGCGGGGGTGGTAGTTCAGAGACCCAGTACTTC.

A few counts support this clone. This chain links TRBV7-2 with TRBJ1-2; 9 bases align to TRBD1. V was clipped by 5 bases and J by 5 bases; unmatched bases: 18. The CDR3 is 18 residues long. Germline CDR1 SGHTA, CDR2 FQGNSA. For the CDR3, the DNA is TGTGCCAGCAGCCCCGACCCCGGGACAGGGCTTCGTTGGTATGGCTACACCTTC. Encoded protein: CASSPDPGTGLRWYGYTF.

The rearrangement uses TRBV7-2 and TRBJ1-1; 9 nucleotides align to TRBD1. The germline CDR1 and CDR2 sequences are SGHTA and FQGNSA. The CDR3 extends over 17 amino acids. The J segment lost 6 bases and the V segment lost 3 bases, leaving 14 bases of the junction unmatched. DNA of the CDR3: TGTGCCAGCAGCTTCACAGGGGGCGAAACGAGTTGGGCTGAAGCTTTCTTT. It codes for CASSFTGGETSWAEAFF.

In nucleotides, the CDR3 is TGTGCCAGCAAGGCTGGGGCCAGCCTACGCTCTGGGGCCAACGTCCTGACTTTC. Its protein is CASKAGASLRSGANVLTF. V is TRBV5-5 and J is TRBJ2-6, with D possibly TRBD1 on 5 matching bases. From germline, CDR1 is SGHKS and CDR2 YYEKEE (reference sequence). The CDR3 extends over 18 amino acids. Trimming took 6 bases from V and 0 from J, leaving 19 bases between them.

V usage is TRBV6-1 and J usage is TRBJ2-7, with D tentatively TRBD1 (5 bases). The CDR3 loop spans 13 amino acids. Germline CDR1 reads MNHNS; CDR2 reads SASEGT. With 4 bases removed from V and 2 bases from J, the gap between germline ends came to 9 bases. The CDR3 DNA reads TGTGCCAGCAGTGCCGACAGTACCTACGAGCAGTACTTC. It encodes CASSADSTYEQYF.

The sample holds a few counts of this clone. The V gene is TRBV5-4, the J gene TRBJ1-2, with D unclear. Germline V lookup: CDR1 SGHNT, CDR2 YYREEE (reference sequence). V was clipped by 0 bases and J by 0 bases, with 12 bases between them. This CDR3 has 16 residues. In DNA form, the CDR3 reads TGTGCCAGCAGCTTGGCTAGCCTGGCCTCTAACTATGGCTACACCTTC. Encoded protein: CASSLASLASNYGYTF.

This clone was picked up a small number of times. The V gene is TRBV11-2, the J gene TRBJ2-2; 10 bases are a match to TRBD2. Germline V lookup: CDR1 SGHAT, CDR2 FQNNGV. The CDR3 runs to 17 residues. The trim removed 8 bases at V and 3 bases at J, leaving 12 bases unmatched. CDR3 sequence: CASLVRIAGGDTGELFF. The CDR3 bases are TGTGCCAGCCTCGTGAGAATAGCGGGGGGCGACACCGGGGAGCTGTTTTTT.

V usage is TRBV10-3 and J usage is TRBJ1-1; unclear D gene. The germline V gene encodes CDR1 ENHRY and CDR2 SYGVKD. Trimming cost V 6 bases and J 0 bases, with 5 bases left between them. The CDR3 runs 12 residues. The CDR3 DNA reads as TGTGCCATCAGCGACATGAACACTGAAGCTTTCTTT. This codes for CAISDMNTEAFF.

The genes are TRBV5-1 and TRBJ2-7; a possible D gene is TRBD2 (5 bases). Germline lookup yields CDR1 SGHRS and CDR2 YFSETQ. V was pared by 0 bases and J by 0 bases, with 7 bases between. This CDR3 region has 14 residues. The CDR3 protein is CASSLVGSSYEQYF. Here the CDR3 DNA reads TGCGCCAGCAGCTTGGTGGGGAGCTCCTACGAGCAGTACTTC.

This clone was observed a few times. The chain employs TRBV15 and TRBJ1-1, with D uncertain. Germline CDR1 and CDR2: LNHNV and YYDKDF (reference sequence). The V and J ends lost 0 bases and 0 bases respectively, with 8 bases between them. The CDR3 contains 15 residues. CDR3 nucleotides: TGTGCCACCAGCAGAGAGCAGGCCATGAACACTGAAGCTTTCTTT. This sequence encodes CATSREQAMNTEAFF.

A few counts support this clone. The chain combines TRBV7-6 with TRBJ2-3; 8 bases line up with TRBD2. V shed 3 bases and J 1 base; nucleotides not matched to a gene: 6. Germline CDR1 SGHVS, CDR2 FNYEAQ. This CDR3 is built from 16 residues. The CDR3 nucleotides are TGTGCCAGCAGCTTGGGAGCAGCGGGGGGCACAGATACGCAGTATTTT. It codes for CASSLGAAGGTDTQYF.

In its sample, this clone was seen a few times. CDR3 in DNA: TGCAGCGTGGGGGACAGGGGGTACAATGAGCAGTTCTTC. Translated: CSVGDRGYNEQFF. This sequence joins TRBV29-1 and TRBJ2-1; TRBD1 aligns across 11 bases. The CDR3 totals 13 residues. From germline, CDR1 is SQVTM and CDR2 ANQGSEA. J lost 4 bases, V lost 6 bases, and 2 bases had no gene match.

This clone has only a few counts. This chain connects TRBV5-1 to TRBJ1-1; tentatively, D is TRBD1 (5 bases). Trimming took 4 bases from V and 5 from J, leaving 15 bases between them. This CDR3 has 14 amino acids. Germline CDR1 is SGHRS and CDR2 is YFSETQ. CDR3 DNA sequence: TGCGCCAGCAGCAATGTACAGGCCGGGACTGAAGCTTTCTTT. Translated: CASSNVQAGTEAFF.

This clone occurred a few times. V and J are TRBV11-2 and TRBJ2-5; D not certain. Trimming took 1 base from V and 0 from J, leaving 6 bases between them. Germline-derived CDR1 and CDR2 are SGHAT and FQNNGV. CDR3 size: 14 residues. The CDR3 loop reads CASSLGTDQETQYF. The CDR3 DNA reads TGTGCCAGCAGCTTAGGTACGGACCAAGAGACCCAGTACTTC.

The chain couples TRBV5-1 to TRBJ1-2; D remains ambiguous. CDR1 and CDR2 (germline): SGHRS, YFSETQ. Trimming removed 4 bases from V and 4 bases from J, with 23 bases in between. CDR3 size: 17 residues. This chain's CDR3 is CASSARPPAVSVYGYTF. The CDR3 DNA reads TGCGCCAGCAGCGCTCGCCCCCCAGCAGTCAGCGTCTATGGCTACACCTTC.

The V and J genes are TRBV2 and TRBJ2-1, with TRBD1 as a possible D gene (5 bases). V was trimmed by 4 bases and J by 8 bases, leaving 18 bases between them. The CDR3 runs to 15 residues. Per the germline V gene, CDR1 is SNHLY and CDR2 is FYNNEI. CDR3 DNA: TGTGCCAGCAGTGGGGGTAGGGCTAGGGGCTATGAGCAGTTCTTC. It yields the protein CASSGGRARGYEQFF.

This chain uses TRBV6-1 with TRBJ2-7; D not certain. CDR3 length: 13 residues. Trimming pared 1 base from V and 2 bases from J, leaving 6 bases between. Germline lookup yields CDR1 MNHNS and CDR2 SASEGT. The CDR3 spells CASSEGVPYEQYF. The CDR3 bases are TGTGCCAGCAGTGAAGGAGTCCCCTACGAGCAGTACTTC.

With respect to this clone: Other nucleotide sequences in the sample specify the same CDR3. J is TRBJ1-4 and V is TRBV2; 8 bases line up with TRBD1. CDR1 SNHLY and CDR2 FYNNEI come from the germline V gene. Unmatched junction bases numbered 4, after V lost 8 bases and J lost 8 bases. This CDR3 comprises 12 residues. The CDR3 DNA is TGTGCCAGCGGGACAGGAGGGGAAAAACTGTTTTTT. This encodes CASGTGGEKLFF.

The CDR3 nucleotides read TGTGCCAGCAACCGCGGGAGACTACAAGAGACCCAGTACTTC. It specifies CASNRGRLQETQYF. The rearrangement uses TRBV6-6 and TRBJ2-5; the match to TRBD2 covers 7 bases. Germline lookup yields CDR1 MNHNY and CDR2 SVGAGI (reference sequence). The CDR3 runs 14 residues. V dropped 7 bases and J dropped 2; count of bases not matched to a gene: 7.

This clone was seen only a few times. The J gene is TRBJ1-1, the V gene TRBV6-6; 10 bases map to TRBD1. After removal of 5 bases from V and 5 bases from J, the junction contained 11 bases not matched to a gene. Germline assignment: CDR1 MNHNY and CDR2 SVGAGI (reference sequence). The CDR3 runs to 16 residues. The CDR3 DNA is TGTGCCAGCAGTCCCGGGACAGGGGTCATGGGGACTGAAGCTTTCTTT. This codes for CASSPGTGVMGTEAFF.

The genes are TRBV19 and TRBJ2-3; 7 nucleotides line up with TRBD2. CDR3 size: 16 residues. With 2 bases clipped from V and 2 bases from J, the junction kept 7 bases outside the gene matches. Germline V lookup: CDR1 LNHDA, CDR2 SQIVND (reference sequence). In DNA form, the CDR3 reads TGTGCCAGTAGTATACTAGCGGAACAAACCACAGATACGCAGTATTTT. It codes for CASSILAEQTTDTQYF. Variable domain in full (rest from reference TRBV19 and TRBJ2-3): DGGITQSPKYLFRKEGQNVTLSCEQNLNHDAMYWYRQDPGQGLRLIYYSQIVNDFQKGDIAEGYSVSREKKESFPLTVTSAQKNPTAFYLCASSILAEQTTDTQYFGPGTRLTVL.

Only a few counts were recorded for this clone. The rearrangement uses TRBV6-1 and TRBJ1-3; 7 bases are a match to TRBD1. The CDR3 is 16 amino acids. V trimming: 4 bases; J trimming: 4 bases; junction bases outside the gene matches: 10. Germline-derived CDR1 and CDR2 are MNHNS and SASEGT. The CDR3, as DNA: TGTGCCAGCAGTGGTCGGGACAGAAATTTCGGAAACACCATATATTTT. It specifies CASSGRDRNFGNTIYF.

This chain connects TRBV7-2 to TRBJ2-3, with TRBD2 identical over 8 bases. V gave up 4 bases and J gave up 1 base; unmatched junction bases: 10. The CDR3 contains 17 residues. Germline V lookup: CDR1 SGHTA, CDR2 FQGNSA. This CDR3 reads CASSYPREGGGTDTQYF. DNA for the CDR3: TGTGCCAGCAGCTATCCCCGGGAGGGGGGAGGCACAGATACGCAGTATTTT.

V and J are TRBV6-1 and TRBJ1-5, with D possibly being TRBD1 (6 bases). V lost 5 bases and J 1 base, leaving 9 bases between the germline ends. The germline CDR1 and CDR2 sequences are MNHNS and SASEGT. The CDR3 consists of 14 residues. For the CDR3, the DNA is TGTGCCAGCAGTAACCAGGGGAGCAATCAGCCCCAGCATTTT. Translating it yields CASSNQGSNQPQHF.

Note on this clone: Other DNA sequences in the same sample also yield this CDR3. V is TRBV5-1 and J is TRBJ1-2; 7 bases line up with TRBD1. The CDR3 contains 14 residues. In germline, CDR1 is SGHRS, CDR2 YFSETQ. V lost 0 bases, J lost 2 bases, and 1 base stayed unmatched. The CDR3 here is CASSLGQGNYGYTF. CDR3 bases: TGCGCCAGCAGCTTGGGACAGGGCAACTATGGCTACACCTTC.